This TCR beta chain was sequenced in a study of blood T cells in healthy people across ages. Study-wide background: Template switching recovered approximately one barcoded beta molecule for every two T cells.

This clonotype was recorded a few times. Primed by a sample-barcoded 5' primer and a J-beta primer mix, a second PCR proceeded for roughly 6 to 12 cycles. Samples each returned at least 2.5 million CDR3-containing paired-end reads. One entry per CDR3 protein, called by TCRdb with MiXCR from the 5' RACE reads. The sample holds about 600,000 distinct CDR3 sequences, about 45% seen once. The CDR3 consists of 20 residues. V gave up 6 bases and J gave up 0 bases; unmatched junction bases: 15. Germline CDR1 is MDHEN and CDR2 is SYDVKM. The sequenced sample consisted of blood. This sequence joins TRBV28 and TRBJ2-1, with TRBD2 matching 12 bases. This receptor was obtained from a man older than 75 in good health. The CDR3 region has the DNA TGTGCCAGCAGCCCACTAGGACTAGCGGGGAGCGAACACTCCTACAATGAGCAGTTCTTC. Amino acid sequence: CASSPLGLAGSEHSYNEQFF.